Following are 20 T cell receptor beta chains from one sample sequenced in a study of blood T cell repertoires in COVID-19. Repertoires were generated with immunoSEQ multiplex PCR, while TCRdb's copy carries only in-frame clones and drops some. The sample has approximately 230,000 clones, roughly 79% seen once. Sequenced input: PBMCs or T cells enriched from blood (not recorded which). These receptors originate from a man between 40 and 49 years old who had recovered from COVID-19.

The chain employs TRBV6-5 and TRBJ2-7; 8 positions agree with TRBD1. The CDR3 covers 12 residues. Germline V lookup: CDR1 MNHEY, CDR2 SVGAGI. With 1 base clipped from V and 10 bases from J, the junction kept 3 bases outside the gene matches. The CDR3: CASSYFQGAQYF. The CDR3 nucleotides read TGTGCCAGCAGTTACTTCCAGGGGGCACAGTACTTC.

In its sample, this clone was seen once. This CDR3 reads CASSIAQDRGYEQYF. The CDR3 DNA reads TGTGCCAGTAGTATCGCCCAGGACAGGGGCTACGAGCAGTACTTC. This chain links TRBV19 with TRBJ2-7; 9 bases are a match to TRBD1. Germline CDR1 LNHDA, CDR2 SQIVND (reference sequence). V gave up 3 bases and J gave up 3 bases; unmatched junction bases: 6. The CDR3 extends over 15 amino acids.

V and J are TRBV2 and TRBJ2-7; 9 nucleotides match TRBD2. Per germline, CDR1 SNHLY and CDR2 FYNNEI. This CDR3 region has 15 residues. V shed 2 bases and J 7 bases; nucleotides not matched to a gene: 9. In nucleotides, the CDR3 is TGTGCCAGCAGTGAATTGCCTAGCGGGACCGCGGAGCAGTACTTC. Its protein is CASSELPSGTAEQYF.

The genes are TRBV7-9 and TRBJ1-1; D is perhaps TRBD1 (5 bases). The CDR3 extends over 11 amino acids. Germline-derived CDR1 and CDR2 are SEHNR and FQNEAQ (reference sequence). V lost 6 bases to trimming and J lost 5 bases, with 7 bases between them. The CDR3 loop reads CASRGVTEAFF. CDR3 coding DNA: TGTGCCAGCAGAGGGGTAACTGAAGCTTTCTTT.

V usage is TRBV28 and J usage is TRBJ1-2; a possible D gene is TRBD1 (6 bases). This CDR3 has 13 residues. The V gene lost 6 bases and the J gene lost 5 bases, with 13 bases spanning the gap. Per the germline V gene, CDR1 is MDHEN and CDR2 is SYDVKM. The CDR3 here is CASRTGLGYGYTF. As DNA, the CDR3 is TGTGCCAGCAGAACAGGGTTAGGGTATGGCTACACCTTC.

V gene TRBV29-1 combines with J gene TRBJ1-1; D gene ambiguous. The CDR3 covers 13 residues. V lost 4 bases and J lost 1, with 10 bases in between. Germline V gene data show CDR1 as SQVTM and CDR2 as ANQGSEA. CDR3 DNA: TGCAGCGTTGTCGGACGGGGGAACACTGAAGCTTTCTTT. It encodes CSVVGRGNTEAFF.

This chain links TRBV5-1 with TRBJ2-3; D remains ambiguous. Germline V gene lookup returns CDR1 SGHRS and CDR2 YFSETQ. This CDR3 comprises 12 residues. V was trimmed by 2 bases and J by 2 bases, leaving 3 bases between them. Here the CDR3 DNA reads TGCGCCAGCAGCTTCAACACAGATACGCAGTATTTT. It translates to CASSFNTDTQYF.

The V gene is TRBV5-6, the J gene TRBJ1-5; possible D gene TRBD1, 6 bases. V was pared by 0 bases and J by 4 bases, with 8 bases between. Germline loops: CDR1 SGHDT, CDR2 YYEEEE. The CDR3 runs 14 residues. CDR3 amino acids: CASSLGTANQPQHF. The DNA of the CDR3 is TGTGCCAGCAGCTTGGGGACAGCAAATCAGCCCCAGCATTTT.

V and J are TRBV30 and TRBJ1-6, with 9 bases aligning to TRBD1. Germline CDR1 GTSNPN, CDR2 SVGIG (reference sequence). The CDR3 length is 15 residues. V trimming: 0 bases; J trimming: 7 bases; junction bases outside the gene matches: 4. DNA for the CDR3: TGTGCCTGGAGTGTACGCGGACAGGGGAATTCACCCCTCCACTTT. Its protein product is CAWSVRGQGNSPLHF.

This chain joins TRBV29-1 and TRBJ1-1; D is perhaps TRBD1 (5 bases). The V gene's germline CDR1 is SQVTM and CDR2 ANQGSEA. The CDR3 spans 13 residues. The CDR3 bases are TGCAGTGTTCAACAGGTGATGAACACTGAAGCTTTCTTT. It specifies CSVQQVMNTEAFF.

V gene TRBV2 combines with J gene TRBJ2-7, with D possibly matching TRBD1 (5 bases). Germline CDR1 is SNHLY and CDR2 is FYNNEI. This CDR3 is built from 12 residues. V lost 5 bases and J lost 7, with 12 bases in between. CDR3 sequence: CASSLDSREQYF. In DNA, the CDR3 is TGTGCCAGCAGTCTCGACAGCCGTGAGCAGTACTTC.

The chain employs TRBV5-3 and TRBJ1-4; D remains ambiguous. TRBV5-3 falls under the ORF class, with uncertain function. The length of the CDR3 is 15 residues. V lost 4 bases, J lost 4 bases, and 14 bases lay in between. CDR3 in amino acids: CARSRLGRVNEKLFF. Here the CDR3 DNA reads TGTGCCAGAAGCCGCTTAGGGCGGGTTAATGAAAAACTGTTTTTT.

The V and J genes are TRBV9 and TRBJ1-1; D gene uncertain. The CDR3 is made up of 15 amino acids. Per the germline V gene, CDR1 is SGDLS and CDR2 is YYNGEE. The V end was cut by 0 bases, the J end by 1 base, with 10 bases between. The CDR3 nucleotides read TGTGCCAGCAGCGTAGGGGGTCGGGGGAACACTGAAGCTTTCTTT. It specifies CASSVGGRGNTEAFF.

The chain joins TRBV9 to TRBJ2-7, with 14 bases matching TRBD2. The CDR3 is 15 residues long. Looked up from germline, CDR1 is SGDLS and CDR2 is YYNGEE. J lost 7 bases, V lost 2 bases, and 5 bases had no gene match. The CDR3 coding sequence is TGTGCCAGCAGCGTTGGGACTAGCGGGAGTTGGGAGCAGTACTTC. Its protein is CASSVGTSGSWEQYF.

This chain links TRBV28 with TRBJ2-5, with D tentatively TRBD2 (5 bases). CDR1 is MDHEN, CDR2 SYDVKM, per germline. The CDR3 is 14 amino acids. V dropped 3 bases and J dropped 4 bases, with 12 bases sitting between them. The CDR3 DNA follows: TGTGCCAGCAGTTTCGGAGGACTGCGAGAGACCCAGTACTTC. Protein sequence: CASSFGGLRETQYF.

V and J are TRBV5-6 and TRBJ1-1; the D gene is possibly TRBD1 (6 bases). Germline lookup yields CDR1 SGHDT and CDR2 YYEEEE. Trimming removed 4 bases at V and 5 bases at J, with 12 bases between. The CDR3 loop spans 13 amino acids. The CDR3 nucleotides read TGTGCCAGCAGCCTGCAGGGGAGTACTGAAGCTTTCTTT. Translated: CASSLQGSTEAFF.

The V gene is TRBV6-1, the J gene TRBJ2-2; D gene uncertain. Germline V lookup: CDR1 MNHNS, CDR2 SASEGT. Trimming left V 2 bases short and J 4 bases short, with 5 bases between. The CDR3 sequence is 13 residues long. CDR3: CASSEKPTGELFF. The CDR3 DNA sequence: TGTGCCAGCAGTGAAAAGCCCACCGGGGAGCTGTTTTTT.

The gene calls are TRBV5-4 and TRBJ2-5; D perhaps matches TRBD2 (7 bases). The ends were cut back, 3 bases at V and 5 bases at J, with 14 bases in the middle. Germline CDR1 SGHNT, CDR2 YYREEE (reference sequence). The CDR3 consists of 14 residues. In DNA, the CDR3 is TGTGCCAGCAGCTCCCCAGAGGGGGGGGAGACCCAGTACTTC. Translated: CASSSPEGGETQYF.

The rearrangement joins TRBV10-3 to TRBJ1-5; the match to TRBD1 covers 10 bases. From germline, CDR1 is ENHRY and CDR2 SYGVKD. CDR3 length: 15 residues. Trimming took 6 bases from V and 4 from J; bases not matched to a gene: 6. The CDR3 nucleotides read TGTGCCATCAGCATGGACAGGGGGTTGAATCAGCCCCAGCATTTT. It encodes CAISMDRGLNQPQHF.

This chain uses TRBV7-9 with TRBJ2-5, with 13 nucleotides matching TRBD2. Germline V gene data show CDR1 as SEHNR and CDR2 as FQNEAQ (reference sequence). The CDR3 totals 16 residues. V shed 5 bases and J 6 bases; nucleotides not matched to a gene: 9. CDR3 nucleotides: TGTGCCAGCAGCACCGGGACTAGCGGGACATTGAAGACCCAGTACTTC. The encoded protein is CASSTGTSGTLKTQYF.